The text below deals with one T cell receptor (beta chain). Antigen specificity is unknown. After the first PCR, alpha and beta chain libraries were processed separately. This specimen belongs to a study of naive and memory T cell subsets. Study results and limitations: TCR counts from RNA may reflect activation-linked expression changes. Possibly reflecting memory cells re-expressing CD45RA, a few larger clonotypes occurred in naive repertoires, especially CD8. Over 85% of naive TCR sequences appeared only once after error correction, unlike memory subsets.

The CDR3 is 14 residues long. V dropped 5 bases and J dropped 2 bases, with 13 bases sitting between them. CDR1 and CDR2 from the germline V gene are LNHDA and SQIVND (reference sequence). Two oligonucleotides, mixed equimolar, formed the beta constant-region primer covering TRBC1 and TRBC2. Nested alpha and beta constant-region primers with the SP2 primer drove four PCR rounds on ligated cDNA. Each CDR3 protein gets one entry after TCRdb re-called the UMI-ligation and nested PCR reads with MiXCR. This sample carries tens of thousands of distinct CDR3 sequences, approximately 10% of them seen once, and the ten largest clones take approximately 1.1%.

The gene calls are TRBV19 and TRBJ2-7, with a tentative D call TRBD2 (5 bases). This receptor was taken from a human donor in good health. The specimen sequenced was naive CD8+ T cells from blood. This chain's CDR3 is CASSAGLLAYEQYF. Written as DNA, the CDR3 is TGTGCCAGTAGTGCCGGACTGTTAGCCTACGAGCAGTACTTC.